The 8 T cell receptor beta chains below all came from one sample that was sequenced in a study of blood T cells in healthy people across ages. The second PCR ran about 6 to 11 cycles with a sample-barcoded 5' primer and J-beta primers. Using its own MiXCR run on the 5' RACE reads, TCRdb lists one record per CDR3 protein. The sample contains over 700,000 distinct CDR3 sequences, 20% to 25% of which appear only once. These data were likewise used in another study, on T cells of mothers and their children.

Sequencing used blood. The receptors derive from a boy under 18 in good health.

The chain links TRBV5-1 to TRBJ1-1; a possible D gene is TRBD1 (6 bases). V lost 5 bases, J lost 6 bases, and 20 bases lay in between. The CDR3 sequence is 15 residues long. Germline CDR1 reads SGHRS; CDR2 reads YFSETQ. The chain's CDR3 is CASSITGPGVAEAFF. CDR3 sequence (DNA): TGCGCCAGCAGTATAACAGGCCCAGGGGTGGCTGAAGCTTTCTTT.

This clonotype was counted between two and nine times. The gene calls are TRBV3-1 and TRBJ2-4, with TRBD2 matching over 10 bases. Germline lookup yields CDR1 LGHDT and CDR2 YNNKEL (reference sequence). V lost 1 base and J lost 4; bases outside the gene matches: 7. There are 17 residues in the CDR3. The DNA of the CDR3 is TGTGCCAGCAGCCAAGCGGGTCTAGCGGGGGATAAAAACATTCAGTACTTC. This encodes CASSQAGLAGDKNIQYF.

A note on this clonotype: At one end the junction does not follow the germline gene, possibly because of a read error. The chain is built from TRBV10-1 and TRBJ1-2, with 10 nucleotides matching TRBD1. CDR1 and CDR2 from the germline V gene are WNHNN and SYGVQD (reference sequence). The CDR3 sequence is 15 residues long. The CDR3 DNA is TGCGCCAACCGGGACAGGGGACGACCTAACCATGGCTACACCTTC. Encoded protein: CANRDRGRPNHGYTF.

The genes are TRBV5-1 and TRBJ2-1; TRBD2 matches 11 bases. The CDR3 spans 18 residues. Germline V lookup: CDR1 SGHRS, CDR2 YFSETQ. The J segment lost 0 bases and the V segment lost 3 bases, leaving 8 bases of the junction unmatched. CDR3 sequence: CASSSGLAARSSYNEQFF. Written as DNA, the CDR3 is TGCGCCAGCAGCTCGGGACTAGCGGCCCGAAGCTCCTACAATGAGCAGTTCTTC.

This clonotype was counted only a few times. This chain uses TRBV28 with TRBJ2-4, with 7 bases matching TRBD2. Germline loops: CDR1 MDHEN, CDR2 SYDVKM. V trimming: 5 bases; J trimming: 1 base; junction bases outside the gene matches: 5. The CDR3 covers 15 residues. This CDR3 is CASSTWGGAKNIQYF. Written as DNA, the CDR3 is TGTGCCAGCAGTACCTGGGGGGGGGCCAAAAACATTCAGTACTTC.

This clonotype was seen a few times. The chain employs TRBV2 and TRBJ2-5; D call uncertain. From germline, CDR1 is SNHLY and CDR2 FYNNEI. V shed 7 bases and J shed 3 bases, with 9 bases lying between them. This CDR3 spans 12 amino acids. This chain's CDR3 is CASIRAKETQYF. The DNA of the CDR3 is TGTGCCAGCATCCGGGCCAAAGAGACCCAGTACTTC.

This chain links TRBV3-1 with TRBJ2-3; D is unclear. The germline CDR1 and CDR2 sequences are LGHDT and YNNKEL (reference sequence). Trimming shortened V by 4 bases and J by 0 bases, and 11 bases separated the two germline ends. The CDR3 spans 15 residues. Here the CDR3 DNA reads TGTGCCAGCAGCCTACAAGGTTGGAGCACAGATACGCAGTATTTT. It encodes CASSLQGWSTDTQYF.

This clonotype was recorded a few times. The gene calls are TRBV29-1 and TRBJ2-4; D may correspond to TRBD1 or TRBD2 (6 bases each). The CDR3 loop spans 15 amino acids. The germline V and J ends were trimmed by 7 bases and 6 bases, with 22 bases remaining between them. CDR1 SQVTM and CDR2 ANQGSEA come from the germline V gene. CDR3 sequence reads: CSALSSRGPLNIQYF. The CDR3 DNA reads TGCAGCGCCCTTAGTTCTCGGGGGCCCTTAAACATTCAGTACTTC.